This record covers a single T cell receptor beta chain. This entry belongs to a study of cytomegalovirus exposure and HLA in healthy donors. CDR1 and CDR2 (germline): LNHDA, SQIVND (reference sequence). The CDR3 extends over 13 amino acids. The ends were cut back, 5 bases at V and 5 bases at J, with 13 bases in the middle. 13 Jbeta primers and 60 Vbeta primers were used for the PCR. The protocol was immunoSEQ multiplex PCR, while the TCRdb copy is restricted to in-frame clones and leaves out a portion. The table has 170,000 or so clones, 75% to 90% seen once. The chain recombines TRBV19 with TRBJ2-7, with D maybe TRBD2 (6 bases). The sample was PBMCs. The sequence was collected from a woman aged 18-29 years in good health and CMV-seronegative. The CDR3 loop is CASSYKGLNEQYF. CDR3 DNA: TGTGCCAGTAGTTACAAGGGACTGAACGAGCAGTACTTC.